This T cell receptor beta chain was sequenced in a study of T cell responses to AZD1222 COVID-19 vaccine. TCRdb's copy holds only in-frame clones and misses some; the assay was immunoSEQ multiplex PCR. The sample includes 140,000 to 150,000 clones, roughly 91% of them seen just once. Trimming took off 0 bases at V and 0 bases at J, with 21 bases between the two ends. Germline loops: CDR1 LNHNV, CDR2 YYDKDF (reference sequence). The CDR3 has 20 residues. The receptor was isolated from an adult in good health. The specimen was peripheral blood, collected on day 0 of AZD1222 vaccination. The genes are TRBV15 and TRBJ2-1; D not resolved. The DNA of the CDR3 is TGTGCCACCAGCAGAGATTCTTATCGTGTGGGAACGAGCTCCTACAATGAGCAGTTCTTC. Translated: CATSRDSYRVGTSSYNEQFF.